The 29 T cell receptor beta chains below all came from one sample that was sequenced in a study of cytomegalovirus exposure and HLA in healthy donors. Primers for the PCR totalled 60 Vbeta and 13 Jbeta. Method: immunoSEQ multiplex PCR; TCRdb's copy keeps in-frame clones and lacks some. The sample holds more than 90,000 clones; 76% are singletons and the top ten take 1.5% to 2.5%. The specimen sequenced was PBMCs. The receptors stem from a man aged 35 to 55 in good health and CMV-seronegative.

The CDR3 loop is CASSQAGGLNTEAFF. The CDR3, as DNA: TGTGCCAGCAGCCAAGCAGGGGGCCTGAACACTGAAGCTTTCTTT. The chain links TRBV7-2 to TRBJ1-1, with TRBD1 matching 8 bases. The CDR3 covers 15 residues. The V gene's germline CDR1 is SGHTA and CDR2 FQGNSA. J was trimmed by 0 bases and V by 5 bases; bases with no gene match: 5.

This clone was counted once. CDR3 DNA sequence: TGCGCCAGCAGCCAAGAGGCCAAACCCTGGAAGAATGGCGGTGAGCAGTTCTTC. It codes for CASSQEAKPWKNGGEQFF. The chain is built from TRBV4-1 and TRBJ2-1; D uncertain. This CDR3 region has 18 residues. The germline V and J ends were trimmed by 0 bases and 9 bases, with 24 bases remaining between them. Germline V gives CDR1 MGHRA, CDR2 YSYEKL.

This clone was seen only a few times. The rearrangement joins TRBV7-2 to TRBJ2-7; 11 bases agree with TRBD2. V trimming: 4 bases; J trimming: 0 bases; junction bases outside the gene matches: 5. In germline, CDR1 is SGHTA, CDR2 FQGNSA. The CDR3 sequence is 16 residues long. The DNA of the CDR3 is TGTGCCAGCAGCTACATAGCGGGGGGGGGCTCCTACGAGCAGTACTTC. Translation gives CASSYIAGGGSYEQYF.

This clone was counted only a few times. The CDR3 coding sequence is TGCGCCAGCAGCCGTCGACGCGGATCGGACATTCAGTACTTC. Translated: CASSRRRGSDIQYF. This sequence joins TRBV4-3 and TRBJ2-4; D gene uncertain. Germline assignment: CDR1 LGHNA and CDR2 YSLEER. The ends were cut back, 4 bases at V and 8 bases at J, with 15 bases in the middle. The CDR3 is 14 residues long.

The chain recombines TRBV23-1 with TRBJ1-3; D gene uncertain. TRBV23-1 belongs to the ORF category, with a function that is uncertain. There are 15 residues in the CDR3. V was trimmed by 1 base and J by 2 bases, leaving 9 bases between them. CDR3 residues: CASSQFMAAGNTIYF. CDR3 in DNA: TGCGCCAGCAGTCAATTCATGGCAGCTGGAAACACCATATATTTT.

This chain connects TRBV6-5 to TRBJ2-7; 9 bases align to TRBD1. The CDR3 loop spans 14 amino acids. CDR1 and CDR2 from the germline V gene are MNHEY and SVGAGI. J gave up 3 bases and V 2 bases, and 2 bases lay outside the gene matches. The CDR3 loop is CASSYRDRDYEQYF. DNA for the CDR3: TGTGCCAGCAGTTACCGGGACAGGGACTACGAGCAGTACTTC.

This clone was picked up a small number of times. The CDR3: CSPTPQDLDYGYTF. The DNA of the CDR3 is TGCAGCCCAACACCTCAGGATTTGGACTATGGCTACACCTTC. The J gene is TRBJ1-2, the V gene TRBV29-1; D call uncertain. The CDR3 is made up of 14 amino acids. V was cut by 8 bases and J by 3 bases, with 19 bases left in between. Germline V lookup: CDR1 SQVTM, CDR2 ANQGSEA.

This clone occurred a few times. V gene TRBV30 combines with J gene TRBJ1-2, with D tentatively TRBD1 (5 bases). V was trimmed by 4 bases and J by 2 bases, leaving 23 bases between them. Germline V gene data show CDR1 as GTSNPN and CDR2 as SVGIG (reference sequence). The CDR3 consists of 17 residues. CDR3 region: CAWTTTGRDPRNYGYTF. The CDR3, as DNA: TGTGCCTGGACCACGACGGGGAGGGACCCAAGGAACTATGGCTACACCTTC.

The chain employs TRBV25-1 and TRBJ2-3; 8 bases map to TRBD2. This CDR3 has 15 residues. Germline V CDR1 and CDR2: MGHDK, SYGVNS. After removal of 8 bases from V and 4 bases from J, the junction contained 11 bases not matched to a gene. CDR3 DNA: TGTGCCAGCGCTCTAGCGGGCGGGTTGGCAGATACGCAGTATTTT. It codes for CASALAGGLADTQYF. The complete variable domain, with remaining parts taken from reference TRBV25-1 and TRBJ2-3, reads EADIYQTPRYLVIGTGKKITLECSQTMGHDKMYWYQQDPGMELHLIHYSYGVNSTEKGDLSSESTVSRIRTEHFPLTLESARPSHTSQYLCASALAGGLADTQYFGPGTRLTVL.

The chain joins TRBV6-6 to TRBJ2-3; 9 bases fit TRBD2. There are 16 residues in the CDR3. J lost 5 bases, V lost 4 bases, and 10 bases had no gene match. Germline lookup yields CDR1 MNHNY and CDR2 SVGAGI (reference sequence). The CDR3 DNA reads as TGTGCCAGCAGTTGGCCTCTGCGGGGGGGAGAAGATACGCAGTATTTT. It translates to CASSWPLRGGEDTQYF.

V and J are TRBV7-2 and TRBJ1-6, with a possible D match to TRBD1 (5 bases). V lost 4 bases and J lost 12, with 22 bases in between. The CDR3 is 16 amino acids. CDR1 is SGHTA, CDR2 FQGNSA, per germline. The chain's CDR3 is CASSSRGQGTGGPLHF. The CDR3 nucleotides are TGTGCCAGCAGCTCCCGAGGGCAGGGAACCGGGGGACCCCTCCACTTT.

V and J are TRBV18 and TRBJ1-5; TRBD1 agrees at 9 bases. The V gene end was trimmed by 3 bases and the J gene end by 6 bases; junction bases not matched to a gene: 3. The CDR3 loop spans 14 amino acids. CDR1 is KGHSH and CDR2 is LQKENI in the germline V gene. The chain's CDR3 is CASSPTGGGQPQHF. The DNA of the CDR3 is TGTGCCAGCTCACCTACAGGGGGCGGTCAGCCCCAGCATTTT.

The V and J genes are TRBV28 and TRBJ1-3; 10 nucleotides align to TRBD1. The CDR3 spans 16 residues. V dropped 3 bases and J dropped 3; count of bases not matched to a gene: 5. Germline CDR1 and CDR2: MDHEN and SYDVKM. The CDR3 loop is CASSFSGQGFGNTIYF. The CDR3, as DNA: TGTGCCAGCAGTTTTTCGGGACAGGGGTTTGGAAACACCATATATTTT.

The V gene is TRBV6-5, the J gene TRBJ2-7, with 9 bases fitting TRBD1. CDR1 MNHEY and CDR2 SVGAGI come from the germline V gene. J lost 0 bases, V lost 2 bases, and 5 bases had no gene match. The CDR3 loop spans 16 amino acids. The CDR3 is CASSYQGQGSSYEQYF. The CDR3, as DNA: TGTGCCAGCAGTTACCAGGGACAGGGAAGCTCCTACGAGCAGTACTTC.

The V gene is TRBV6-4, the J gene TRBJ1-2; TRBD1 agrees at 7 bases. With 0 bases clipped from V and 5 bases from J, the junction kept 6 bases outside the gene matches. CDR1 and CDR2 from the germline V gene are MRHNA and SNTAGT. This CDR3 comprises 15 residues. The CDR3 DNA sequence: TGTGCCAGCAGTGACTCCCCTGACAGGGTTTATGGCTACACCTTC. The encoded protein is CASSDSPDRVYGYTF.

This clone was counted once. The chain joins TRBV28 to TRBJ1-3, with a weak D call TRBD1 (6 bases). V lost 3 bases to trimming and J lost 2 bases, with 11 bases between them. CDR1 is MDHEN, CDR2 SYDVKM, per germline. The CDR3 has 15 amino acids. CDR3 nucleotides: TGTGCCAGCAGTTTGGCGTGGGGGCCTGGAAACACCATATATTTT. This translates into CASSLAWGPGNTIYF.

The V call is TRBV7-9, the J call TRBJ1-4; a weak D match, TRBD1 (6 bases). Germline V gives CDR1 SEHNR, CDR2 FQNEAQ (reference sequence). CDR3 length: 16 amino acids. Trimming stripped 4 bases from V and 8 bases from J, with 20 bases between. The CDR3 here is CASSSSTGHLREKLFF. Here the CDR3 DNA reads TGTGCCAGCAGCTCTTCCACGGGACATTTACGGGAAAAACTGTTTTTT.

The V and J genes are TRBV2 and TRBJ2-3; 8 nucleotides line up with TRBD1. The CDR3 is 18 amino acids. CDR1 and CDR2 (germline): SNHLY, FYNNEI. The V segment lost 4 bases and the J segment 5 bases; nucleotides outside the gene matches: 17. The CDR3 sequence: CASSAYLNADRVKDTQYF. The DNA for the CDR3 is TGTGCCAGCAGTGCCTATCTTAATGCGGACAGGGTTAAAGATACGCAGTATTTT.

The J gene is TRBJ1-1, the V gene TRBV4-3; maybe TRBD1 (6 bases). The V gene's germline CDR1 is LGHNA and CDR2 YSLEER. The ends were cut back, 0 bases at V and 7 bases at J, with 18 bases in the middle. The CDR3 loop spans 16 amino acids. The DNA of the CDR3 is TGCGCCAGCAGCCAAGACTGGCAGGGGACCCACGATGAAGCTTTCTTT. This sequence encodes CASSQDWQGTHDEAFF.

In this sample, this clone turned up once. The chain employs TRBV5-1 and TRBJ2-2; TRBD2 agrees at 11 bases. J was trimmed by 0 bases and V by 4 bases; bases with no gene match: 5. The V gene's germline CDR1 is SGHRS and CDR2 YFSETQ. The CDR3 is made up of 17 amino acids. In DNA, the CDR3 is TGCGCCAGCAGCCCTCTAGCGGGAGGCGCGAACACCGGGGAGCTGTTTTTT. Residues: CASSPLAGGANTGELFF.

The sample holds a few counts of this clone. The chain has TRBV7-2 and TRBJ1-5; no clear D. From germline, CDR1 is SGHTA and CDR2 FQGNSA. CDR3 length: 14 amino acids. V lost 5 bases and J 0 bases, leaving 8 bases between the germline ends. Here the CDR3 reads CASSLELSNQPQHF. The CDR3, as DNA: TGTGCCAGCAGCCTGGAGCTTAGCAATCAGCCCCAGCATTTT. The full variable domain, rest sourced from reference TRBV7-2 and TRBJ1-5, is GAGVSQSPSNKVTEKGKDVELRCDPISGHTALYWYRQSLGQGLEFLIYFQGNSAPDKSGLPSDRFSAERTGGSVSTLTIQRTQQEDSAVYLCASSLELSNQPQHFGDGTRLSIL.

This clone has only a few counts. The chain links TRBV18 to TRBJ2-1; D is perhaps TRBD2 (6 bases). Germline V gene lookup returns CDR1 KGHSH and CDR2 LQKENI. The germline V and J ends were trimmed by 3 bases and 1 base, with 10 bases remaining between them. CDR3 length: 15 residues. Here the CDR3 DNA reads TGTGCCAGCTCACCGCAGCGGGTATCCTACAATGAGCAGTTCTTC. It specifies CASSPQRVSYNEQFF.

V is TRBV11-2 and J is TRBJ2-4; 9 bases agree with TRBD2. The CDR3 loop spans 14 amino acids. V dropped 4 bases and J dropped 5; count of bases not matched to a gene: 3. CDR1 and CDR2 (germline): SGHAT, FQNNGV. In nucleotides, the CDR3 is TGTGCCAGCAGCTCGCGACTAGCGGAAAACATTCAGTACTTC. Encoded protein: CASSSRLAENIQYF.

Only a few counts were recorded for this clone. The chain combines TRBV10-2 with TRBJ2-3; 11 nucleotides line up with TRBD2. The V gene end was trimmed by 6 bases and the J gene end by 2 bases; junction bases not matched to a gene: 4. This CDR3 contains 15 residues. Germline-derived CDR1 and CDR2 are WSHSY and SAAADI. CDR3 amino acids: CASRLAGGITDTQYF. As DNA, the CDR3 is TGCGCCAGCAGGCTAGCGGGGGGTATCACAGATACGCAGTATTTT.

The CDR3 loop reads CASRGTGWDNEQFF. The CDR3 bases are TGTGCCAGCAGAGGTACGGGGTGGGACAATGAGCAGTTCTTC. The V call is TRBV7-2, the J call TRBJ2-1, with D possibly TRBD2 on 5 matching bases. The V and J ends lost 6 bases and 5 bases respectively, with 14 bases between them. In germline, CDR1 is SGHTA, CDR2 FQGNSA. This CDR3 has 14 residues.

The V call is TRBV28, the J call TRBJ2-3, with 7 bases matching TRBD1. The CDR3 has 16 residues. CDR1 is MDHEN, CDR2 SYDVKM, per germline. V lost 6 bases and J lost 2; bases outside the gene matches: 11. The CDR3 protein is CASRMVRGHHTDTQYF. CDR3 sequence (DNA): TGTGCCAGCAGAATGGTAAGGGGGCATCACACAGATACGCAGTATTTT.

The V call is TRBV30, the J call TRBJ2-2; TRBD1 matches 7 bases. V lost 6 bases to trimming and J lost 3 bases; unmatched junction nucleotides: 7. Germline assignment: CDR1 GTSNPN and CDR2 SVGIG (reference sequence). CDR3 size: 14 residues. The DNA for the CDR3 is TGTGCCTGTAAAGGGACAGAATACACCGGGGAGCTGTTTTTT. Encoded protein: CACKGTEYTGELFF.

This chain links TRBV7-9 with TRBJ1-2; no definite D call. V lost 8 bases, J lost 3 bases, and 19 bases lay in between. CDR3 length: 15 residues. CDR1 is SEHNR, CDR2 FQNEAQ, per germline (reference sequence). The CDR3 sequence: CASGYPTAGDYGYTF. DNA of the CDR3: TGTGCCAGCGGCTACCCGACGGCGGGAGACTATGGCTACACCTTC.

The CDR3 protein is CASSLSGGAGVSYEQYF. The CDR3 DNA reads TGTGCCAGCAGTTTATCAGGGGGCGCTGGGGTCTCCTACGAGCAGTACTTC. This sequence joins TRBV27 and TRBJ2-7, with 7 bases identical to TRBD1. Germline CDR1 MNHEY, CDR2 SMNVEV (reference sequence). Trimming at V came to 0 bases and at J to 0 bases, leaving 8 bases not matched to a gene. CDR3 size: 17 residues.